What follows is one T cell receptor beta chain and its context. Its specificity is not known. The data are from a study of T-cell memory formation after mild COVID-19. Study-level background: Largely donor-specific sequence clusters came from two donors. General study results and limits: Among CD4+ contracting clones, most were CM and EM, and CD8+ ones EMRA.

TCRdb ran MiXCR on the 5' RACE reads and lists one entry per CDR3 protein. The table has about 390,000 distinct CDR3 sequences, more than 15% seen once. This sequence originates from a man aged 18-30 years who had mild COVID-19 (a few samples of this study predate the infection). Cell type and time point are not known. Sequences were obtained from PBMCs or a T cell subset sorted from them (not recorded which).

CDR3 sequence: CASRRGGREKLFF. CDR3 nucleotides: TGTGCCAGCAGGAGAGGGGGTCGGGAAAAACTGTTTTTT. The chain couples TRBV6-5 to TRBJ1-4, with D possibly matching TRBD1 (6 bases). V lost 6 bases, J lost 8 bases, and 13 bases lay in between. Germline V gene sequence: CDR1 MNHEY, CDR2 SVGAGI. The CDR3 is 13 residues long.